The 6 T cell receptor beta chains in this list originate from one sample, sequenced in a study of response to subunit inactivated influenza vaccine. TCRdb used MiXCR to reprocess the RT-PCR reads, holding one entry per CDR3 protein. The table has hundreds of thousands of distinct CDR3 sequences, about 15% seen once. Sequenced here: PBMCs from blood, sampled approximately 15 days before vaccination. The receptors shown here come from a man aged 50-60 years who received an inactivated influenza vaccine.

Here the CDR3 reads CASSFLRTTGDEQFF. In DNA form, the CDR3 reads TGTGCCAGCAGCTTTTTGAGGACCACTGGCGATGAGCAGTTCTTC. The chain carries TRBV11-2 and TRBJ2-1; no firm D call. This CDR3 is built from 15 residues. The ends were cut back, 3 bases at V and 8 bases at J, with 17 bases in the middle. From germline, CDR1 is SGHAT and CDR2 FQNNGV.

V is TRBV27 and J is TRBJ2-3; D unclear. The CDR3 is made up of 15 amino acids. Trimming left V 0 bases short and J 2 bases short, with 9 bases between. The germline V gene has CDR1 MNHEY and CDR2 SMNVEV (reference sequence). This CDR3 is CASSLSDYSTDTQYF. In nucleotides, the CDR3 is TGTGCCAGCAGTTTATCGGATTACTCCACAGATACGCAGTATTTT.

The V and J genes are TRBV6-4 and TRBJ1-5; 11 bases agree with TRBD1. Trimming cost V 5 bases and J 0 bases; bases outside gene matches: 21. The CDR3 is made up of 22 amino acids. Per germline, CDR1 MRHNA and CDR2 SNTAGT. CDR3 DNA: TGTGCCAGCAGTCAGTTTTTCATAGGCGGGACAGGGGGTACCTATAGCAATCAGCCCCAGCATTTT. This sequence encodes CASSQFFIGGTGGTYSNQPQHF.

The sample holds a few counts of this clonotype. The chain recombines TRBV7-9 with TRBJ2-1, with 7 bases fitting TRBD2. The V gene end was trimmed by 1 base and the J gene end by 5 bases; junction bases not matched to a gene: 5. Germline V gene lookup returns CDR1 SEHNR and CDR2 FQNEAQ (reference sequence). This CDR3 has 15 residues. The CDR3 region has the DNA TGTGCCAGCAGCTTAGACGGGACTAACAACAATGAGCAGTTCTTC. Amino acid sequence: CASSLDGTNNNEQFF.

This rearrangement joins TRBV4-3 to TRBJ2-2; TRBD1 might be the D (6 bases). The V gene lost 4 bases and the J gene lost 6 bases, with 15 bases spanning the gap. Germline-derived CDR1 and CDR2 are LGHNA and YSLEER. This CDR3 contains 15 residues. CDR3 nucleotide sequence: TGCGCCAGCAGCCCGGCTTCACAGGGATCCGGGGAGCTGTTTTTT. This gives the protein CASSPASQGSGELFF.

This rearrangement joins TRBV9 to TRBJ2-3; no firm D call. The CDR3 has 15 residues. V lost 3 bases, J lost 5 bases, and 16 bases lay in between. Germline CDR1 reads SGDLS; CDR2 reads YYNGEE. As DNA, the CDR3 is TGTGCCAGCAGCGCCCTCGGGCTGACCGGAGATACGCAGTATTTT. Its translation: CASSALGLTGDTQYF.